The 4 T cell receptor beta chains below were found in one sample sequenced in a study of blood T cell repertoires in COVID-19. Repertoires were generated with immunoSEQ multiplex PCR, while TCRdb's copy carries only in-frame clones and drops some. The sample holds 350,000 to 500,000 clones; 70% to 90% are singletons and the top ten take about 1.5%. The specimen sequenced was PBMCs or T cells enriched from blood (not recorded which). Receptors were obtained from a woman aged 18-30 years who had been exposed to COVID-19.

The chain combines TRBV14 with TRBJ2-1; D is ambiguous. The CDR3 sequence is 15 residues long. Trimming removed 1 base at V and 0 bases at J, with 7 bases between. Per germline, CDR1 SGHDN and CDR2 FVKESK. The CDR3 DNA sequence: TGTGCCAGCAGCCAAGGAGAGTTCTCCTACAATGAGCAGTTCTTC. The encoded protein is CASSQGEFSYNEQFF.

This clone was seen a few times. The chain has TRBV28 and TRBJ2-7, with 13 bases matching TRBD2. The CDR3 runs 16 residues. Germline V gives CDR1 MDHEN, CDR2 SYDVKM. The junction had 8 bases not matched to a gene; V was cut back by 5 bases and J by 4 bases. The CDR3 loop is CASSITLAGGDYEQYF. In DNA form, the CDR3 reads TGTGCCAGCAGTATTACACTAGCGGGGGGGGATTACGAGCAGTACTTC.

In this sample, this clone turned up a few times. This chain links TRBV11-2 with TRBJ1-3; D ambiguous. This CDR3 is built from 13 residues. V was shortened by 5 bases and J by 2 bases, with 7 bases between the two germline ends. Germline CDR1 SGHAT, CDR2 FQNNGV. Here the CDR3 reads CASSRQTGNTIYF. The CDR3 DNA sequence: TGTGCCAGCAGCCGTCAGACTGGAAACACCATATATTTT.

CDR3 region: CASSLGGRGPYEQYF. CDR3 DNA: TGTGCCAGCAGTTTAGGGGGCAGGGGGCCCTACGAGCAGTACTTC. The V and J genes are TRBV27 and TRBJ2-7, with 8 nucleotides matching TRBD1. Germline trimming cut 2 bases from V and 2 bases from J; bases unmatched to any gene: 5. This CDR3 is built from 15 residues. Germline loops: CDR1 MNHEY, CDR2 SMNVEV (reference sequence).